This paragraph covers one TCR beta chain sequence. The antigen remains unidentified. This entry is derived from a study of cytomegalovirus exposure and HLA in healthy donors. General observations from the study: In an earlier analysis, about 87% or about 30%: the productive usage of most TCR beta V segments.

PCR involved 60 Vbeta and 13 Jbeta primers. The protocol was immunoSEQ multiplex PCR, while the TCRdb copy is restricted to in-frame clones and leaves out a portion. Counted here are 75,000 to 95,000 clones, about 77% occurring once; the ten biggest clones make up less than 5.5%. The germline V and J ends were trimmed by 3 bases and 8 bases, with 16 bases remaining between them. The CDR3 runs to 14 residues. Germline values: CDR1 SEHNR, CDR2 FQNEAQ (reference sequence). Source material: PBMCs. This receptor was obtained from a male donor in good health and CMV-seropositive. This rearrangement joins TRBV7-9 to TRBJ1-1; D possibly corresponds to TRBD1 (5 bases). The CDR3, as DNA: TGTGCCAGCAGCTTCGGGAGTATGCAGGGAGAAGCTTTCTTT. Its protein product is CASSFGSMQGEAFF.